Below are 14 T cell receptor beta chains sequenced from a single sample in a study of T cell repertoires in cytomegalovirus infection (dated by TCRdb to the late 2010s). These receptors lack a known antigen. This specimen's treatment or condition label, interpreted: in vitro stimulation with specific CMV peptide epitopes to enrich CMV-specific T cells. These reads were obtained on an Illumina HiSeq 1500. In-frame beta chains were kept once TCRdb had trimmed the public reads at Q25 with fastp and called clones with MiXCR. Merged by CDR3 protein, the rows form single entries marked with the most common genes and DNA. The sample includes a few hundred thousand distinct CDR3 sequences, with approximately 40% observed a single time. Of the sample, 48% is held by the ten largest clones. The material sequenced was cultured PBMCs, taken from culture after CMV antigen stimulation. The receptors stem from a human donor in good health (CMV status not recorded). Some clones in this sample may be carry-over from other donors' samples.

The V gene is TRBV20-1, the J gene TRBJ2-3; D gene uncertain. CDR3 length: 13 residues. Trimming shortened V by 5 bases and J by 5 bases, and 14 bases separated the two germline ends. CDR1 and CDR2 (germline): DFQATT, SNEGSKA (reference sequence). The CDR3: CSALVWDRDTQYF. The CDR3 bases are TGCAGTGCTCTAGTGTGGGATCGAGATACGCAGTATTTT.

V gene TRBV20-1 combines with J gene TRBJ2-2; D is unresolved. CDR1 is DFQATT, CDR2 SNEGSKA, per germline (reference sequence). CDR3 length equals 11 residues. Trimming cost V 0 bases and J 9 bases, with 5 bases left between them. CDR3 bases: TGCAGTGCTAGAGAATCCAGGGAGCTGTTTTTT. Amino acids: CSARESRELFF.

The V gene is TRBV7-2, the J gene TRBJ2-3; possibly TRBD2 for D (5 bases). CDR3 length: 19 amino acids. With 3 bases removed from V and 0 bases from J, the gap between germline ends came to 22 bases. Germline CDR1 is SGHTA and CDR2 is FQGNSA. This chain's CDR3 is CASSFYEGTLPASTDTQYF. Here the CDR3 DNA reads TGTGCCAGCAGCTTTTATGAGGGCACACTGCCCGCTAGCACAGATACGCAGTATTTT.

The V gene is TRBV19, the J gene TRBJ1-2; D unresolved. The CDR3 totals 18 residues. Trimming cost V 2 bases and J 0 bases, with 19 bases left between them. The germline V gene has CDR1 LNHDA and CDR2 SQIVND (reference sequence). CDR3 sequence (DNA): TGTGCCAGTAGTATATCAACGAACGTTAGATCATCTAACTATGGCTACACCTTC. Amino acids: CASSISTNVRSSNYGYTF.

The chain employs TRBV25-1 and TRBJ2-1; no clear D. Germline V gene data show CDR1 as MGHDK and CDR2 as SYGVNS. Trimming stripped 0 bases from V and 8 bases from J, with 14 bases between. The CDR3 is 15 amino acids. The CDR3 DNA reads TGTGCCAGCAGTGAATATTTGAAGCATGGGGATGAGCAGTTCTTC. Translating it yields CASSEYLKHGDEQFF.

The CDR3 nucleotides read TGTGCCAGCAGTTTATCAGGGGTTGGGGGGTCTGGCTACACCTTC. Its protein product is CASSLSGVGGSGYTF. V is TRBV27 and J is TRBJ1-2, with D tentatively TRBD1 (5 bases). Germline values: CDR1 MNHEY, CDR2 SMNVEV (reference sequence). The V end lost 0 bases, the J end lost 7 bases, and 15 bases lay between the germline ends. The CDR3 is made up of 15 amino acids.

The chain couples TRBV7-8 to TRBJ2-5, with a tentative D call TRBD1 (6 bases). Trimming left V 11 bases short and J 5 bases short, with 27 bases between. The CDR3 runs 16 residues. Germline lookup yields CDR1 SGHVS and CDR2 FQNEAQ. The CDR3 is CAVSSDRRSFGETQYF. For the CDR3, the DNA is TGTGCCGTTTCGTCGGACAGAAGGTCCTTCGGGGAGACCCAGTACTTC.

DNA for the CDR3: TGTGCCAGCAGCTTAGTAAGAGGGCTAACCGGCGGATCCGAGCAGTTCTTC. It is translated as CASSLVRGLTGGSEQFF. V usage is TRBV11-2 and J usage is TRBJ2-1; TRBD2 might be the D (5 bases). This CDR3 comprises 17 residues. The germline gives CDR1 SGHAT, CDR2 FQNNGV. The ends were cut back, 1 base at V and 10 bases at J, with 23 bases in the middle.

This clonotype has only a few counts. The rearrangement links TRBV7-9 to TRBJ2-2, with TRBD1 identical over 8 bases. The V segment lost 5 bases and the J segment 5 bases; nucleotides outside the gene matches: 4. Germline loops: CDR1 SEHNR, CDR2 FQNEAQ (reference sequence). The CDR3 consists of 14 residues. This CDR3 is CASSDWTGTGELFF. The CDR3 DNA follows: TGTGCCAGCAGCGATTGGACAGGGACCGGGGAGCTGTTTTTT. Based on the CDR3 plus reference TRBV7-9 and TRBJ2-2, the full variable domain is DTGVSQNPRHKITKRGQNVTFRCDPISEHNRLYWYRQTLGQGPEFLTYFQNEAQLEKSRLLSDRFSAERPKGSFSTLEIQRTEQGDSAMYLCASSDWTGTGELFFGEGSRLTVL.

The gene calls are TRBV7-4 and TRBJ2-5; D gene unclear. CDR3 length equals 14 residues. The V gene's germline CDR1 is SGHVT and CDR2 SQSDAQ. The V gene lost 5 bases and the J gene lost 1 base, with 11 bases spanning the gap. The CDR3 sequence: CASSPDKSQETQYF. The CDR3 DNA follows: TGTGCCAGCAGCCCCGATAAGTCCCAAGAGACCCAGTACTTC.

This clonotype was detected a few times. V and J are TRBV20-1 and TRBJ2-1; 7 bases agree with TRBD2. This CDR3 spans 15 amino acids. The V segment lost 1 base and the J segment 4 bases; nucleotides outside the gene matches: 7. The germline V gene has CDR1 DFQATT and CDR2 SNEGSKA (reference sequence). The CDR3 spells CSARVLREGYNEQFF. For the CDR3, the DNA is TGCAGTGCTAGAGTACTCAGGGAGGGTTACAATGAGCAGTTCTTC.

The chain uses TRBV5-4 and TRBJ2-1; D is unclear. The CDR3 loop spans 14 amino acids. In germline, CDR1 is SGHNT, CDR2 YYREEE (reference sequence). V was shortened by 6 bases and J by 4 bases, with 14 bases between the two germline ends. Here the CDR3 reads CASTPGAAYNEQFF. CDR3 DNA: TGTGCCAGCACCCCCGGAGCAGCTTACAATGAGCAGTTCTTC.

This clonotype occurred a few times. DNA for the CDR3: TGTGCCAGCAGCTTCCGGGGGCCCACAGATACGCAGTATTTT. It yields the protein CASSFRGPTDTQYF. The rearrangement links TRBV7-2 to TRBJ2-3, with D possibly called TRBD1 or TRBD2 (6 bases each). Germline loops: CDR1 SGHTA, CDR2 FQGNSA. This CDR3 comprises 14 residues. Trimming removed 3 bases at V and 2 bases at J, with 9 bases between.

This clonotype occurred a few times. V and J are TRBV7-2 and TRBJ2-7, with D perhaps matching TRBD1 (5 bases). V lost 1 base to trimming and J lost 0 bases, with 13 bases between them. This CDR3 is built from 16 residues. Germline CDR1 is SGHTA and CDR2 is FQGNSA. DNA for the CDR3: TGTGCCAGCAGCTTAGATTTGGGGCTCAGCTCCTACGAGCAGTACTTC. It is translated as CASSLDLGLSSYEQYF.